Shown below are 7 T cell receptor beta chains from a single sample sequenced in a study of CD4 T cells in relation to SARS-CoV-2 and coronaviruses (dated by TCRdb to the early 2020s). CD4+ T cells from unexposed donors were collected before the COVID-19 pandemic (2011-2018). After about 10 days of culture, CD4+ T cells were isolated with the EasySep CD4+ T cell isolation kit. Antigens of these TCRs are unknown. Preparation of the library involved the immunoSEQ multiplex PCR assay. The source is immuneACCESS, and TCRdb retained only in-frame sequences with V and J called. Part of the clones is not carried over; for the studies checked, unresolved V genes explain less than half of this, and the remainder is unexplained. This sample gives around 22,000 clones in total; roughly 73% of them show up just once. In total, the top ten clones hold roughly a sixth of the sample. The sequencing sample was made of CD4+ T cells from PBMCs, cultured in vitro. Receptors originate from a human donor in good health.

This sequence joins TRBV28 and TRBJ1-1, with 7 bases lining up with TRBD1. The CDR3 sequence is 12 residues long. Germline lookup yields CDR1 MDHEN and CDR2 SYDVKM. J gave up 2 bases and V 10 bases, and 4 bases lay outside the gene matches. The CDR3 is CAIRTGNTEAFF. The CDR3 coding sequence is TGTGCCATCAGGACAGGAAACACTGAAGCTTTCTTT.

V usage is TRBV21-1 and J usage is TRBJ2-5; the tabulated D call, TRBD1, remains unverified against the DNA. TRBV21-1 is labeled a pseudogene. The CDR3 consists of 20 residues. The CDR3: CASSKALWGQGGGYQETQYF. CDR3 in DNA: TGTGCCAGCAGCAAAGCGCTTTGGGGACAGGGCGGGGGCTACCAAGAGACCCAGTACTTC.

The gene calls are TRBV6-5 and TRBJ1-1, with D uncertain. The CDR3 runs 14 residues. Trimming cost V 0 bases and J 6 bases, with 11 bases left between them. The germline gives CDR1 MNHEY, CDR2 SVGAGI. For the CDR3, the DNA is TGTGCCAGCAGTTACTCGATGGCGAATCCTGAAGCTTTCTTT. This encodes CASSYSMANPEAFF.

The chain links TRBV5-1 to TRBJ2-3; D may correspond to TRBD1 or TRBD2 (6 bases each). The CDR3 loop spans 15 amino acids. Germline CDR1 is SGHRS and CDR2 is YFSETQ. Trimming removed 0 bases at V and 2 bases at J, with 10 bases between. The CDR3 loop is CASSLGGANTDTQYF. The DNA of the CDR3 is TGCGCCAGCAGCTTGGGGGGGGCTAACACAGATACGCAGTATTTT.

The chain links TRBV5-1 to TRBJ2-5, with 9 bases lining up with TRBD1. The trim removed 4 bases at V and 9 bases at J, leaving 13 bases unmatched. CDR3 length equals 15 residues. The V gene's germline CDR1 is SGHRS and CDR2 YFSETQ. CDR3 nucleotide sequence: TGCGCCAGCAGCACCGAATACGCGACAGGGGGGGCCCAGTACTTC. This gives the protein CASSTEYATGGAQYF.

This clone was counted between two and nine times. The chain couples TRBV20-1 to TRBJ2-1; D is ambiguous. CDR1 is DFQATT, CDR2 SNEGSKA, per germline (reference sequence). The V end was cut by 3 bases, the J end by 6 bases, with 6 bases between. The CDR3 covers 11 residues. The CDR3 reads CSASQSNEQFF. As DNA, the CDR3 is TGCAGTGCTAGCCAGAGCAATGAGCAGTTCTTC.

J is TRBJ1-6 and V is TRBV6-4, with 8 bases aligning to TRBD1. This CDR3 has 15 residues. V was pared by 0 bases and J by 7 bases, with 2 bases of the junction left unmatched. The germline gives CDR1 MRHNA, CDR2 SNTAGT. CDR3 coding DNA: TGTGCCAGCAGTGACTCCCACAGGGGGAATTCACCCCTCCACTTT. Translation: CASSDSHRGNSPLHF.